Detailed here is one T cell receptor (beta chain). Its specificity is unknown. The naive CD8 fraction comprised CD45RO-negative cells positively selected for CCR7 and excluded terminally differentiated effector memory CD45RA+ cells. The sample belongs to a study of shared clonotypes between healthy human individuals. Notes on the study in general: Sampling included only blood; tissue repertoires likely differ.

The method was immunoSEQ multiplex PCR; TCRdb's version includes in-frame clones alone and lacks a portion of them. This sample has millions of clones, with under 95% found just once. Germline V gives CDR1 MNHEY, CDR2 SMNVEV (reference sequence). V dropped 5 bases and J dropped 5 bases, with 12 bases sitting between them. The CDR3 is 14 residues long. The chain employs TRBV27 and TRBJ1-4; D remains unclear. The sequence was obtained from a man aged 18 to 30 in good health. Some clones in this sample may be carry-over from other donors' samples. Sequencing was performed on naive CD8+ T cells from PBMCs. The CDR3: CASSRTVWNEKLFF. CDR3 DNA: TGTGCCAGCAGTCGAACGGTTTGGAATGAAAAACTGTTTTTT.